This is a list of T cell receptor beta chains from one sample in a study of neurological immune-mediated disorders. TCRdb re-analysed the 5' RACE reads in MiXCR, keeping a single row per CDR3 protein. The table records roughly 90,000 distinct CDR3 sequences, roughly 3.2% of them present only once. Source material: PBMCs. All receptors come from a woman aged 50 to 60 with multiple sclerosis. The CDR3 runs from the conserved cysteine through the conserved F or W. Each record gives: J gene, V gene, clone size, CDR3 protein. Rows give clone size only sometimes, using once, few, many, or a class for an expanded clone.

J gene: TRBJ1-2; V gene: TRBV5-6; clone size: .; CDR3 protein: CASNRESWGGDRINYGYTF
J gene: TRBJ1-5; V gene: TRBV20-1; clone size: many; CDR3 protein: CSARDGERGSPPQHF
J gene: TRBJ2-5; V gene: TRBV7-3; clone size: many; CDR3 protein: CASSLSSVAQETQYF
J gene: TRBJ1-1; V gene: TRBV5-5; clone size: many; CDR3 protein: CASRETGILSEAFF
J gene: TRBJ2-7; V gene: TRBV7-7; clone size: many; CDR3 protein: CASSLSPSDGQYF
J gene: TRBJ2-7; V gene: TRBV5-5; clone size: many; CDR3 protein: CASSRRAYEQYF
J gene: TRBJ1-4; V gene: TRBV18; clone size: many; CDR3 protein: CASSPLLGADNEKLFF
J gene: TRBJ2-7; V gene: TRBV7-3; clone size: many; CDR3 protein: CASSSGLAGGEQYF
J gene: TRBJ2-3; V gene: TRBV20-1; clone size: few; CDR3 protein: CSARDLVGGGDTQYF
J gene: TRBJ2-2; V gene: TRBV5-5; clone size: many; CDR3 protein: CASSLATGFTGELFF
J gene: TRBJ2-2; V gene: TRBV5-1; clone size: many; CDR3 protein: CASSLGGPGTGELFF
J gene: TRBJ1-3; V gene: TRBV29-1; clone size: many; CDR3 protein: CSGGTLNTIYF
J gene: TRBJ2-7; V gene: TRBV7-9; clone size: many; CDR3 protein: CASTSGGEQYF
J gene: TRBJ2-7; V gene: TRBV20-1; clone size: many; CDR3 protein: CSATDFPYEQYF
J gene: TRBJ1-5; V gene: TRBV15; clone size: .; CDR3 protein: CATSRDPPGSNQPQNF
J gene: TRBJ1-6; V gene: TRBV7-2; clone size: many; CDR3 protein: CASSRQTGTNSPLHF
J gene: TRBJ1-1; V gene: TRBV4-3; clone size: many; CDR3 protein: CASSPTGFTEAFF
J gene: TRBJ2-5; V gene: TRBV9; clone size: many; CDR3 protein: CASSSTGGQETQYF
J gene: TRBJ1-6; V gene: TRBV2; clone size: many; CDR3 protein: CASSLGAGQGRIGSPLHF
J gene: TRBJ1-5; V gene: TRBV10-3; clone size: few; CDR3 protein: CAISWGQGKYKTQNF
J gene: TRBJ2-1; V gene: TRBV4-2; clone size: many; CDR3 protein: CASSPGLAGGNEQFF
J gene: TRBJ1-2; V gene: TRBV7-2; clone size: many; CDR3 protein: CASSPGTLNYGYTF
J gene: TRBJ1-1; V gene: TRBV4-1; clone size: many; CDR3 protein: CASSQETGASRYTEAFF
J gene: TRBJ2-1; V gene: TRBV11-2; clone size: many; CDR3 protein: CASSPRLAGIYNEQFF
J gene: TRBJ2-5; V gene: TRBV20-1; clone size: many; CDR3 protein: CSATPGPMKETQYF
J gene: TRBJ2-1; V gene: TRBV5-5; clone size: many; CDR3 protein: CASSAGGSGHEQFF
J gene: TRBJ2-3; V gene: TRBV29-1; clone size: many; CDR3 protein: CSVGRGTTDTQYF
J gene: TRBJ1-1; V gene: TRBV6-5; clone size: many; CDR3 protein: CASSSPAGRDTEAFF
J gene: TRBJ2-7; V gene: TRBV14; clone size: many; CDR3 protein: CASSQDRLEQYF
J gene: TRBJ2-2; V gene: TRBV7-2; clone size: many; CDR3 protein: CASSPTGNTGELFF
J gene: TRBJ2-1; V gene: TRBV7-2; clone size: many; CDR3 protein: CASSFSGATSYNEQFF
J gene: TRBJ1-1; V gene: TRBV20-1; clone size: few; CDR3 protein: CSARDSFGSGGMNTEAFF
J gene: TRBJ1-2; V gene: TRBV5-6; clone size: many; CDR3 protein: CASTESWTVGLNGYTF
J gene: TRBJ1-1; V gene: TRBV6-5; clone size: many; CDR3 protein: CASSLQGGGNTEAFF
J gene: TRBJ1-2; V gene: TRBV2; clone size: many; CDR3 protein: CASRPGGRNYGYTF
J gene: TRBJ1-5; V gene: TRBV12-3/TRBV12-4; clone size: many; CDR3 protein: CASSLVDSNQPQHF
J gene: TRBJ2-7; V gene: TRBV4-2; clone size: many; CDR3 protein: CASSQVLGREQSYEQYF
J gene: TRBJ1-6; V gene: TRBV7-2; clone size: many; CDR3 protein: CASRERGVMNSPLHF
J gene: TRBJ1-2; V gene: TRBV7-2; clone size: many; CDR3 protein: CASSMTSYGYTF
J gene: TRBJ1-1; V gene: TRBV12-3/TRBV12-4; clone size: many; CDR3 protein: CASSLARRANTEAFF
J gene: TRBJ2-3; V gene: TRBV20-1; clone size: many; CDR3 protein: CSVSGGGTDTQYF
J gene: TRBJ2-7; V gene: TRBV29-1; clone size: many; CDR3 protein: CSVELRRGNEQYF
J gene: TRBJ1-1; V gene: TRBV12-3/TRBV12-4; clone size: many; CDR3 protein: CASSPSTGWVSSTEAFF
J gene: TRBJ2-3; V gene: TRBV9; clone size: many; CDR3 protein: CASSEAARYTQYF
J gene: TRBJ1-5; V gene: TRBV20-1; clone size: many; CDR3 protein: CSAARGDQPQHF
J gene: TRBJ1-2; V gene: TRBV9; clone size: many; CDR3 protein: CASSPETAGYTF
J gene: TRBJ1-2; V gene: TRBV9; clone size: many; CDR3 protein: CASSAGQGDYGYTF
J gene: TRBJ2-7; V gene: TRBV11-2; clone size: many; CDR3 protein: CASSLDMGHREQYF
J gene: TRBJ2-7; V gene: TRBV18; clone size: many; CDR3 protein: CASSPTRTSGGYEQYF
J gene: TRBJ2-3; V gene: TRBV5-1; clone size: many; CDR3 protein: CASSFGAAARGTQYF
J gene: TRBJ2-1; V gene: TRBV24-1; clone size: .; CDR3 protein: CATSDWGGKDEQFF